This is a list of T cell receptor beta chains from one sample in a study of regulatory T cells in long-lasting Graves disease. TCRdb used MiXCR to reprocess the multiplex PCR reads, holding one entry per CDR3 protein. This sample has approximately 400,000 distinct CDR3 sequences, with 12% found just once. These same records also appear under a second study, on T cells in Graves' hyperthyroidism and ophthalmopathy.

This sample comprised peripheral blood mononuclear cells (PBMCs), obtained at new diagnosis, from a patient treated with antithyroid drugs. These TCRs come from a woman aged 18-29 years with Graves disease. CDR3s include the opening cysteine and the closing phenylalanine or tryptophan. A D gene is named only where the DNA matches it firmly. Expanded clones get a size class; other rows say once, few or many, or leave the size out.

j_call	d_call	v_call	clone_size	cdr3_nt	cdr3_aa
TRBJ1-5	NA	TRBV27	many	TGTGCCAGCAGTTTATCCGGAGCCCTGGGGGTCCAGCCCCAGCATTTT	CASSLSGALGVQPQHF
TRBJ2-2	TRBD2	TRBV6-2/TRBV6-3	many	TGTGCCAGCAGGCGGACTAGCGGGGACACCGGGGAGCTGTTTTTT	CASRRTSGDTGELFF
TRBJ1-1	NA	TRBV20-1	few	TGCAGTGCTAGCGGCAGATACGGACGGCGGGAAGCTTTCTTT	CSASGRYGRREAFF
TRBJ1-4	NA	TRBV24-1	many	TGTGCCACCAGTGACCCCGGGGGGGCGAAACTGTTTTTT	CATSDPGGAKLFF
TRBJ2-3	NA	TRBV15	NA	TGTGCCACCAGCAGGGGGAGACTAGGGACAGATACGCAGTATTTT	CATSRGRLGTDTQYF
TRBJ2-1	TRBD2	TRBV6-4	few	TGTGCCAGCAGTCCACTAGCGGGTCAGAGTGATGAGCAGTTCTTC	CASSPLAGQSDEQFF
TRBJ1-2	TRBD1	TRBV20-1	NA	TGCAGTGCTAGAACCCACAGGGGGGACAAGGGTGGCTACACCTTC	CSARTHRGDKGGYTF
TRBJ1-5	NA	TRBV13	many	TGTGCCAGCAGCTTAGAAGGAGGCAATCAGCCCCAGCATTTT	CASSLEGGNQPQHF
TRBJ2-7	NA	TRBV28	many	TGTGCCAGCAGTTTTGGGCAGGGGACCTACGAGCAGTACTTC	CASSFGQGTYEQYF
TRBJ2-2	NA	TRBV30	many	TGTGCCTGGAGCCGGGGGCACTCCGGGGAGCTGTTTTTT	CAWSRGHSGELFF
TRBJ2-7	NA	TRBV27	many	TGTGCCAGCAGTTTGGTCATCGGGCAGATCTACGAGCAGTACTTC	CASSLVIGQIYEQYF
TRBJ2-7	TRBD1	TRBV28	many	TGTGCCAGCAGACAGGGGTACGAGCAGTACTTC	CASRQGYEQYF
TRBJ2-4	NA	TRBV4-2	NA	TGTGCCAGCAGCCCTAAGGGGGGAGGAAACATTCAGTACTTC	CASSPKGGGNIQYF
TRBJ1-1	NA	TRBV4-2	many	TGTGCCAGCAGCCAAACCACAGGGTATCCTGAAGCTTTCTTT	CASSQTTGYPEAFF
TRBJ2-1	NA	TRBV18	many	TGTGCCAGCTCAAAGGAACGACGGGGTAATGAGCAGTTCTTC	CASSKERRGNEQFF
TRBJ1-6	NA	TRBV6-1	many	TGTGCCAGCAGGGAGTCCGGGACAAATTCACCCCTCCACTTT	CASRESGTNSPLHF
TRBJ2-5	TRBD2	TRBV20-1	many	TGCAGTGCTAGAAAGGAGACGGGGGGGCACGCGACCCAGTACTTC	CSARKETGGHATQYF
TRBJ2-1	TRBD2	TRBV20-1	many	TGCAGTGCTAGAGGTCCCTCGGGACTAGCGGGGGGGGATGAGCAGTTCTTC	CSARGPSGLAGGDEQFF
TRBJ1-1	NA	TRBV7-2	few	TGTGCCAGCACCGACCTAGGGGTAAGGTTCTCTGAAGCTTTCTTT	CASTDLGVRFSEAFF
TRBJ2-5	TRBD2	TRBV12-3/TRBV12-4	many	TGTGCCAGCAGCCCCTCCGTTCCTAGCGGCCAAGAGACCCAGTACTTC	CASSPSVPSGQETQYF
TRBJ1-1	NA	TRBV13	NA	TGTGCCAGCAGCCCTCTTTTGGGACATGAAGCTTTCTTT	CASSPLLGHEAFF
TRBJ2-1	NA	TRBV12-3/TRBV12-4	few	TGTGCCAGCAGTTTTCGGACTGAGCAGTTCTTC	CASSFRTEQFF
TRBJ2-7	NA	TRBV15	many	TGTGCCACCAGCAGTTTTGGCTCCTACGAGCAGTACTTC	CATSSFGSYEQYF
TRBJ2-1	TRBD2	TRBV5-4	many	TGTGCCAGCAGCGCCAGCGGGAGTACAAGTGAGCAGTTCTTC	CASSASGSTSEQFF
TRBJ2-1	TRBD2	TRBV4-3	NA	TGCGCCAGCAGCCAAGATCCCCCGGGGACTACTTACAATGAGCAGTTCTTC	CASSQDPPGTTYNEQFF
TRBJ2-7	NA	TRBV5-5	NA	TGTGCCAGCAGCCCGCGGGGAAGCCCCTACGAGCAGTACTTC	CASSPRGSPYEQYF
TRBJ1-1	NA	TRBV2	once	TGTGCCAGCAGTGAACGCGGGCGCACTGAAGCTTTCTTT	CASSERGRTEAFF
TRBJ1-1	NA	TRBV27	many	TGTGCCAGCAGTTTTACGACAGGACCCATAGAAGCTTTCTTT	CASSFTTGPIEAFF
TRBJ2-1	TRBD1	TRBV7-8	few	TGTGCCAGCAGCCCCGGACAGGGTTGGGGCAATGAGCAGTTCTTC	CASSPGQGWGNEQFF
TRBJ2-1	TRBD1	TRBV10-2	few	TGCGCCAGCAGGTTGGGACAGGTGGGCAATGAGCAGTTCTTC	CASRLGQVGNEQFF
TRBJ2-4	NA	TRBV6-2/TRBV6-3	NA	TGTGCCAGCAGTCAGGGAAGCATTCAGTACTTC	CASSQGSIQYF
TRBJ1-1	NA	TRBV4-2	NA	TGTGCCAGCAGCCAAGAATACAAGTTCGGCACTGAAGCTTTCTTT	CASSQEYKFGTEAFF
TRBJ2-2	NA	TRBV18	many	TGTGCCAGCTCACCAGGAAGGGGGGACACCGGGGAGCTGTTTTTT	CASSPGRGDTGELFF